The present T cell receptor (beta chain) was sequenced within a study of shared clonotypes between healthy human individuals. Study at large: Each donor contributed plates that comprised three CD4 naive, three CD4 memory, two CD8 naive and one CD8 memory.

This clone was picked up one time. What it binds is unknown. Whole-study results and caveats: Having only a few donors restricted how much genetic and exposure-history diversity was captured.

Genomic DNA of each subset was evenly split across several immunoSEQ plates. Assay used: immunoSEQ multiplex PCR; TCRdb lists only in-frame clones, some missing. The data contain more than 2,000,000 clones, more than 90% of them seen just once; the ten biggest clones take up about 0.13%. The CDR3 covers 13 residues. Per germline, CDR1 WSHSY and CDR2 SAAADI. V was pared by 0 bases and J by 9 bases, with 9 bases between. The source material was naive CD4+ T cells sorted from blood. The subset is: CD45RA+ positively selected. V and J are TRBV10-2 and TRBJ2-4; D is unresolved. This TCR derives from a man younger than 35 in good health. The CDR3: CASSESWQSIQYF. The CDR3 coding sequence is TGCGCCAGCAGTGAGTCTTGGCAGAGCATTCAGTACTTC.